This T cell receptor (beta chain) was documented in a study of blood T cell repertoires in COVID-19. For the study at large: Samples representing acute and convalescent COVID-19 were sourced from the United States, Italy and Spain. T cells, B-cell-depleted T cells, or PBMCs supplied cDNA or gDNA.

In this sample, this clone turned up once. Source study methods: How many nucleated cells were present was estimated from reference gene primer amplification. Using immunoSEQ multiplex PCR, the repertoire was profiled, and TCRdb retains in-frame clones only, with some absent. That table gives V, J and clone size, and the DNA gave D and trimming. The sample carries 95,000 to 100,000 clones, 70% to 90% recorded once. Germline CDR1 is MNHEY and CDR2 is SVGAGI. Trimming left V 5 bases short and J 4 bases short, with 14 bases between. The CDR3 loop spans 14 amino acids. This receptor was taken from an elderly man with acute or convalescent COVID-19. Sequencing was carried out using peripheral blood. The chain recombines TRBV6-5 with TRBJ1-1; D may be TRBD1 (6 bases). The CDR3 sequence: CASSRGRGITEAFF. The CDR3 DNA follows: TGTGCCAGCAGTAGAGGGAGGGGGATCACTGAAGCTTTCTTT.